One sample yielded the 27 T cell receptor beta chains listed below, sequenced in a study of molecular identifiers for immune sequencing clone quantification. One entry per CDR3 protein, called by TCRdb with MiXCR from the PCR reads. The table lists fewer than 350,000 distinct CDR3 sequences, 20% to 25% of them singletons, with more than 0.8% in the top ten. The sample taken for sequencing was naive CD8+ T cells from blood, with Jurkat cell RNA spiked in. Subset denoted: FACS-sorted CD8+CD4-CCR7+CD45RA+ naive T cells. All receptors derive from a human donor in good health. Some libraries in this study had Jurkat cell RNA spiked in.

The CDR3 loop reads CASTLGDYGYTF. CDR3 in DNA: TGTGCCAGCACATTGGGCGACTATGGCTACACCTTC. The V call is TRBV6-2 or TRBV6-3, the J call TRBJ1-2; D remains unclear. V was clipped by 7 bases and J by 3 bases, with 9 bases between them. CDR1 is MNHEY, CDR2 SVGEGT, per germline. CDR3 length: 12 residues.

The chain is built from TRBV13 and TRBJ2-7, with 8 bases aligning to TRBD1. This CDR3 contains 14 residues. The germline gives CDR1 PRHDT, CDR2 FYEKMQ (reference sequence). With V trimmed by 5 bases and J by 7 bases, 10 bases remained unmatched. CDR3 bases: TGTGCCAGCAGCGGGGGACAGGCGGTGTGGGAGCAGTACTTC. Translating it yields CASSGGQAVWEQYF. Full variable domain (outside the CDR3, taken from reference TRBV13 and TRBJ2-7): AAGVIQSPRHLIKEKRETATLKCYPIPRHDTVYWYQQGPGQDPQFLISFYEKMQSDKGSIPDRFSAQQFSDYHSELNMSSLELGDSALYFCASSGGQAVWEQYFGPGTRLTVT.

This clonotype was counted many times. This rearrangement joins TRBV27 to TRBJ2-7; unclear D gene. The ends were cut back, 6 bases at V and 1 base at J, with 16 bases in the middle. The CDR3 consists of 15 residues. Germline V CDR1 and CDR2: MNHEY, SMNVEV (reference sequence). In DNA, the CDR3 is TGTGCCAGCAGATTACGTGGGTCTCGATCCTACGAGCAGTACTTC. It yields the protein CASRLRGSRSYEQYF.

This clonotype was observed at least ten times. This rearrangement joins TRBV6-1 to TRBJ2-1; D remains ambiguous. Trimming removed 2 bases from V and 6 bases from J, with 5 bases in between. From germline, CDR1 is MNHNS and CDR2 SASEGT. The CDR3 length is 12 residues. The CDR3 protein is CASSELFNEQFF. The CDR3 nucleotides read TGTGCCAGCAGTGAACTGTTCAATGAGCAGTTCTTC.

At least ten counts were recorded for this clonotype. This CDR3 is CASNYQTGGQPQHF. The DNA for the CDR3 is TGTGCCAGCAACTACCAGACAGGGGGTCAGCCCCAGCATTTT. The gene calls are TRBV6-2 or TRBV6-3 and TRBJ1-5, with 9 positions matching TRBD1. The trim removed 7 bases at V and 6 bases at J, leaving 7 bases unmatched. The V gene's germline CDR1 is MNHEY and CDR2 SVGEGT. This CDR3 spans 14 amino acids.

As for this clonotype: As the CDR3 is not closed by the conserved phenylalanine or tryptophan, this likely results from a read error. The V and J genes are TRBV9 and TRBJ1-5; possibly TRBD1 for D (5 bases). This CDR3 is 17 amino acids long. With 5 bases removed from V and 2 bases from J, the gap between germline ends came to 20 bases. Germline V lookup: CDR1 SGDLS, CDR2 YYNGEE. This CDR3 reads CASREPLTRGGNQPQHL. For the CDR3, the DNA is TGTGCCAGCAGAGAACCCCTAACCCGAGGGGGCAATCAGCCCCAGCATCTT.

This clonotype was counted many times. The CDR3 nucleotides are TGTGCCAGCAGCCCACTAGCGGGAGGGCCGGATACGCAGTATTTT. Residues: CASSPLAGGPDTQYF. The chain recombines TRBV12-3 or TRBV12-4 with TRBJ2-3; 13 bases are shared with TRBD2. After removal of 6 bases from V and 6 bases from J, the junction contained 6 bases not matched to a gene. This CDR3 region has 15 residues.

Many counts were recorded for this clonotype. The V and J genes are TRBV5-1 and TRBJ2-5; D might be TRBD2 (6 bases). The V gene lost 4 bases and the J gene lost 1 base, with 17 bases spanning the gap. The CDR3 contains 16 residues. Germline values: CDR1 SGHRS, CDR2 YFSETQ. In DNA, the CDR3 is TGCGCCAGCAGCCCTTGGCGGGGTAGCGGCCAAGAGACCCAGTACTTC. It translates to CASSPWRGSGQETQYF. Full variable domain (outside the CDR3, taken from reference TRBV5-1 and TRBJ2-5): KAGVTQTPRYLIKTRGQQVTLSCSPISGHRSVSWYQQTPGQGLQFLFEYFSETQRNKGNFPGRFSGRQFSNSRSEMNVSTLELGDSALYLCASSPWRGSGQETQYFGPGTRLLVL.

Many counts were recorded for this clonotype. This sequence joins TRBV7-6 and TRBJ2-7; 8 positions match TRBD1. Per germline, CDR1 SGHVS and CDR2 FNYEAQ. The CDR3 sequence is 16 residues long. The trim removed 4 bases at V and 6 bases at J, leaving 14 bases unmatched. CDR3 sequence (DNA): TGTGCCAGCAGCTCCGCTTGGGGGACAGGACTTTTCGAGCAGTACTTC. Its protein is CASSSAWGTGLFEQYF.

This clonotype was observed many times. This chain links TRBV14 with TRBJ1-1; no definite D call. This CDR3 spans 15 amino acids. Per the germline V gene, CDR1 is SGHDN and CDR2 is FVKESK. The V gene lost 0 bases and the J gene lost 2 bases, with 10 bases spanning the gap. CDR3 in amino acids: CASSQELGFNTEAFF. The CDR3 bases are TGTGCCAGCAGCCAAGAATTGGGGTTCAACACTGAAGCTTTCTTT.

In regard to this clonotype: The junction and the germline gene differ at one end; a read error may be behind it. CDR3 region: CNARWHSSYEQYF. The CDR3 nucleotides read TGCAATGCTAGGTGGCACAGCTCCTACGAGCAGTACTTC. This chain connects TRBV20-1 to TRBJ2-7; unclear D gene. Germline V CDR1 and CDR2: DFQATT, SNEGSKA (reference sequence). This CDR3 spans 13 amino acids.

This clonotype was picked up a small number of times. This rearrangement joins TRBV4-3 to TRBJ1-1, with a possible D match to TRBD1 (5 bases). Germline assignment: CDR1 LGHNA and CDR2 YSLEER. V lost 2 bases, J lost 6 bases, and 13 bases lay in between. This CDR3 contains 14 residues. In DNA, the CDR3 is TGCGCCAGCAGCCAAAATTCGCAGGGACCTGAAGCTTTCTTT. Its translation: CASSQNSQGPEAFF.

This clonotype was counted many times. The genes are TRBV27 and TRBJ2-7; no definite D call. The CDR3 is 13 residues long. Germline CDR1 reads MNHEY; CDR2 reads SMNVEV (reference sequence). With 3 bases removed from V and 1 base from J, the gap between germline ends came to 7 bases. This CDR3 reads CASSFGQSYEQYF. For the CDR3, the DNA is TGTGCCAGCAGTTTCGGCCAGTCCTACGAGCAGTACTTC.

The chain recombines TRBV20-1 with TRBJ2-3, with unresolved D. Germline CDR1 DFQATT, CDR2 SNEGSKA (reference sequence). This CDR3 has 15 residues. Trimming took off 0 bases at V and 1 base at J, with 11 bases between the two ends. CDR3 nucleotide sequence: TGCAGTGCTAGAGATCTGGGCGGAGGCACAGATACGCAGTATTTT. It yields the protein CSARDLGGGTDTQYF.

As for this clonotype: The CDR3 end shows no conserved phenylalanine or tryptophan, and so a read error is likely. The rearrangement links TRBV4-3 to TRBJ2-3, with a weak D call TRBD2 (6 bases). V was clipped by 3 bases and J by 1 base, with 14 bases between them. This CDR3 region has 16 residues. Germline loops: CDR1 LGHNA, CDR2 YSLEER. The CDR3 protein is CASSHNPGGGTDTQYL. The CDR3 DNA follows: TGCGCCAGCAGCCATAATCCAGGCGGGGGCACAGATACGCAGTATCTT.

Notes on this clonotype: This sequence may be a read error, since a much larger clone differs from it by one base. The chain has TRBV15 and TRBJ2-1, with D perhaps TRBD1 or TRBD2 (6 bases each). The CDR3 runs 17 residues. Germline V gene data show CDR1 as LNHNV and CDR2 as YYDKDF (reference sequence). The CDR3 sequence: CASSRTPGVGRHNEQFF. Here the CDR3 DNA reads TGTGCCTCCAGCAGAACCCCAGGGGTTGGGAGGCACAATGAGCAGTTCTTC.

This clonotype has more than one count but fewer than ten. J is TRBJ2-3 and V is TRBV7-9; D is uncertain. CDR1 is SEHNR and CDR2 is FQNEAQ in the germline V gene (reference sequence). The CDR3 loop spans 15 amino acids. Trimming shortened V by 4 bases and J by 6 bases, and 17 bases separated the two germline ends. CDR3 coding DNA: TGTGCCAGCAGCTCTCTCGGGCTGGGGTCGGATACGCAGTATTTT. Translating it yields CASSSLGLGSDTQYF.

This clonotype was seen only a few times. A read error is possible here, since a much larger clone lies one base away. The CDR3 nucleotides read TGTGCCAGCAGCTTAGAGACAGGTACGGCAGATACGCAGTATTTT. As protein: CASSLETGTADTQYF. This chain connects TRBV7-2 to TRBJ2-3; TRBD1 might be the D (6 bases). Germline V gene data show CDR1 as SGHTA and CDR2 as FQGNSA. V lost 1 base and J 4 bases, leaving 12 bases between the germline ends. CDR3 length: 15 amino acids.

This clonotype was detected ten times or more. The chain links TRBV29-1 to TRBJ2-2, with TRBD1 identical over 10 bases. V shed 6 bases, J shed 1 base, and the junction held 2 bases outside the gene matches. The CDR3 contains 14 residues. Germline V lookup: CDR1 SQVTM, CDR2 ANQGSEA. The CDR3: CSVGTGVNTGELFF. The CDR3 DNA sequence: TGCAGCGTCGGGACAGGGGTGAACACCGGGGAGCTGTTTTTT.

This clonotype was recorded at least ten times. This chain joins TRBV7-9 and TRBJ2-3; 9 bases are shared with TRBD2. CDR1 is SEHNR, CDR2 FQNEAQ, per germline (reference sequence). The trim removed 0 bases at V and 6 bases at J, leaving 7 bases unmatched. This CDR3 has 16 amino acids. CDR3 in amino acids: CASSLADSGSVDTQYF. CDR3 in DNA: TGTGCCAGCAGCTTAGCTGATAGCGGGAGTGTCGATACGCAGTATTTT.

To note about this clonotype: Possible read error: a much larger clone is one base away. V is TRBV7-9 and J is TRBJ1-4, with TRBD1 as a possible D gene (5 bases). The CDR3 has 18 residues. Germline loops: CDR1 SEHNR, CDR2 FQNEAQ (reference sequence). The CDR3 here is CASSLEGYTKLTNEKLYF. The DNA of the CDR3 is TGTGCCAGCAGCTTAGAGGGGTACACCAAGCTAACTAATGAAAAACTGTATTTT. The full variable domain, its missing parts supplied by reference TRBV7-9 and TRBJ1-4, is DTGVSQNPRHKITKRGQNVTFRCDPISEHNRLYWYRQTLGQGPEFLTYFQNEAQLEKSRLLSDRFSAERPKGSFSTLEIQRTEQGDSAMYLCASSLEGYTKLTNEKLYFGSGTQLSVL.

This clonotype came up many times. V gene TRBV7-2 combines with J gene TRBJ2-1; D not certain. In germline, CDR1 is SGHTA, CDR2 FQGNSA. This CDR3 is built from 13 residues. The ends were cut back, 3 bases at V and 4 bases at J, with 7 bases in the middle. As DNA, the CDR3 is TGTGCCAGCAGCTTTTCCGATTACAATGAGCAGTTCTTC. Translated: CASSFSDYNEQFF.

The table lists this clonotype with a count of one. A much larger clone differs from this one at a single base, so this may be a read error. The gene calls are TRBV2 and TRBJ2-2; D is perhaps TRBD1 (6 bases). The CDR3 is made up of 14 amino acids. CDR1 and CDR2 from the germline V gene are SNHLY and FYNNEI. The ends were cut back, 5 bases at V and 9 bases at J, with 16 bases in the middle. The CDR3 sequence is CASSQGQLTRELFF. CDR3 coding DNA: TGTGCCAGCAGTCAAGGACAGCTTACCCGGGAGCTGTTTTTT. Full variable domain (outside the CDR3, taken from reference TRBV2 and TRBJ2-2): EPEVTQTPSHQVTQMGQEVILRCVPISNHLYFYWYRQILGQKVEFLVSFYNNEISEKSEIFDDQFSVERPDGSNFTLKIRSTKLEDSAMYFCASSQGQLTRELFFGEGSRLTVL.

Regarding this clonotype: With a much larger clone just one base away, this may be a read error. The chain uses TRBV28 and TRBJ1-3; 7 bases align to TRBD1. Per germline, CDR1 MDHEN and CDR2 SYDVKM. This CDR3 comprises 15 residues. The CDR3 is CASGYRGGPGSTIYF. The DNA of the CDR3 is TGTGCCAGCGGATACAGGGGAGGACCTGGAAGCACCATATATTTT.

This clonotype was found many times. The chain recombines TRBV4-3 with TRBJ1-3; unclear D gene. The CDR3 sequence is 16 residues long. Germline CDR1 and CDR2: LGHNA and YSLEER. Between the trimmed V and J ends, which lost 0 bases and 0 bases, there was a span of 9 bases. The CDR3 sequence is CASSQDRWISGNTIYF. The CDR3 DNA follows: TGCGCCAGCAGCCAAGATAGGTGGATCTCTGGAAACACCATATATTTT.

In its sample, this clonotype was seen many times. The J gene is TRBJ1-6, the V gene TRBV7-6; no clear D gene. The CDR3 has 13 amino acids. Trimming pared 5 bases from V and 10 bases from J, leaving 12 bases between. CDR1 is SGHVS and CDR2 is FNYEAQ in the germline V gene. DNA for the CDR3: TGTGCCAGCAGCCCCTACAGCGGCTCACCCCTCCACTTT. This encodes CASSPYSGSPLHF.

With regard to this clonotype: A much larger clone lies a single base off, so this may be a read error. The V and J genes are TRBV4-3 and TRBJ2-1; TRBD1 matches at 12 bases. After removal of 9 bases from V and 10 bases from J, the junction contained 7 bases not matched to a gene. The CDR3 totals 13 residues. The germline gives CDR1 LGHNA, CDR2 YSLEER. The CDR3 DNA is TGCGCCAGAAGCTACGGGACAGGGGGCGAGCAGTTCTTC. Translated: CARSYGTGGEQFF.